This is a list of T cell receptor beta chains from one sample in a study of cytomegalovirus exposure and HLA in healthy donors. Repertoires were generated with immunoSEQ multiplex PCR, while TCRdb's copy carries only in-frame clones and drops some. Found here are 60,000 to 100,000 clones, 60% to 85% of them singletons; the top ten hold 1.5% to 2%. What was sequenced was PBMCs. The receptors derive from a middle-aged man in good health and CMV-seronegative. CDR3s include the opening cysteine and the closing phenylalanine or tryptophan. A D gene is named only where the DNA matches it firmly. Clone size is given for some rows only: seen once, a few or many times, or a class if the clone is expanded.

-	-	TRBV5-1	TRBJ1-3	TGCGCCAGCAGCTTGCAGACAAACTCTGGAAACACCATATATTTT	CASSLQTNSGNTIYF
-	-	TRBV29-1	TRBJ1-3	TGCAGCGTTGGGGAAGACAGGCCAAACTCTGGAAACACCATATATTTT	CSVGEDRPNSGNTIYF
-	TRBD1	TRBV28	TRBJ2-3	TGTGCCAGCAGCCAAACGGACAGGGGATATGATAGCGATTTT	CASSQTDRGYDSDF
-	TRBD1	TRBV27	TRBJ1-4	TGTGCCAGCAGTTTGGGGACAGGGGTCGAAAAACTGTTTTTT	CASSLGTGVEKLFF
-	TRBD1	TRBV6-5	TRBJ2-1	TGTGCCATCTGGGACAGGGTTTACAATGAGCAGTTCTTC	CAIWDRVYNEQFF
-	TRBD1	TRBV4-2	TRBJ2-1	TGTGCCAGCAGCCGAAGAACAGGGGGCGAGTACAATGAGCAGTTCTTC	CASSRRTGGEYNEQFF
-	-	TRBV18	TRBJ2-3	TGTGCCAGCTCACGTAGTATTGATACGCAGTATTTT	CASSRSIDTQYF
-	-	TRBV7-3	TRBJ2-3	TGTGCCAGCAGCGAACCGGGACTCGCAAGCACAGATACGCAGTATTTT	CASSEPGLASTDTQYF
-	-	TRBV11-2	TRBJ2-3	TGTGCCAGCACCCCCACTAGCACAGATACGCAGTATTTT	CASTPTSTDTQYF
-	TRBD2	TRBV11-3	TRBJ2-1	TGTGCCAGCAGCTTGGGGACTAGCGGGATAGATGAGCAGTTCTTC	CASSLGTSGIDEQFF
-	TRBD1	TRBV28	TRBJ1-1	TGTGCCAGCAGGACAGGGCCTGAAGCTTTCTTT	CASRTGPEAFF
-	-	TRBV5-4	TRBJ2-1	TGTGCCAGCAGCTTGAATGAGGGTTCCTACAATGAGCAGTTCTTC	CASSLNEGSYNEQFF
-	-	TRBV10-3	TRBJ2-7	TGTGCCATCAGTGGGGGGGTCGCAGGTGCCTACGAGCAGTACTTC	CAISGGVAGAYEQYF
-	TRBD2	TRBV15	TRBJ2-1	TGTGCCACCAGCAGAGTCGCACTAGCGGGAGAGAATGAGCAGTTCTTC	CATSRVALAGENEQFF
-	TRBD2	TRBV9	TRBJ2-2	TGTGCCAGCACGGGGCTAGCGGGCACCGGGGAGCTGTTTTTT	CASTGLAGTGELFF
-	TRBD2	TRBV2	TRBJ2-1	TGTGCCAGCTCCCCTAGCGGGGGCCGGTCCTACAATGAGCAGTTCTTC	CASSPSGGRSYNEQFF
-	-	TRBV29-1	TRBJ1-1	TGCAGCGTTGGACGACAGGTCGGCACTGAAGCTTTCTTT	CSVGRQVGTEAFF
-	-	TRBV25-1	TRBJ2-5	TGTGCCAGCACTCAGGATCTTCCAACGGAAGAGACCCAGTACTTC	CASTQDLPTEETQYF
few	TRBD2	TRBV7-9	TRBJ2-1	TGTGCCGGCAGCGGGGGACTAGGGTTCACCAATGAGCAGTTCTTC	CAGSGGLGFTNEQFF
once	TRBD1	TRBV9	TRBJ2-7	TGTGCCAGCAGTTCCGGGACAGCTGCCTACGAGCAGTACTTC	CASSSGTAAYEQYF
-	-	TRBV29-1	TRBJ1-3	TGCAGCGTTGTGCAGGGAAACACCATATATTTT	CSVVQGNTIYF
-	-	TRBV7-7	TRBJ1-5	TGTGCTAGCAGCTTAGGTGAGAATCAGCCCCAGCATTTT	CASSLGENQPQHF
few	TRBD1	TRBV28	TRBJ2-7	TGTGCCAGCGGCTTCGATCCTTCAGGACAGGGGGGTCTTATTCCCCACGAGCAGTACTTC	CASGFDPSGQGGLIPHEQYF
once	TRBD2	TRBV19	TRBJ2-7	TGTGCCAGTAGTATAGCCGGGAGGTTCTCCTACGAGCAGTACTTC	CASSIAGRFSYEQYF
once	TRBD2	TRBV2	TRBJ2-2	TGTGCCAGCAGTTTTCGACTAGCGGGAGGGCCGACCGGGGAGCTGTTTTTT	CASSFRLAGGPTGELFF
-	TRBD2	TRBV5-6	TRBJ2-3	TGTGCCAGCAGGCTAGCGGGAGCTCACCAGGGCACAGATACGCAGTATTTT	CASRLAGAHQGTDTQYF
-	-	TRBV18	TRBJ1-1	TGTGCCAGCTCACGAATGGGGGGTATGAACACTGAAGCTTTCTTT	CASSRMGGMNTEAFF
-	-	TRBV18	TRBJ1-4	TGTGCCAGCTCACCCCCAGGCAGTACCAATGAAAAACTGTTTTTT	CASSPPGSTNEKLFF
-	-	TRBV6-5	TRBJ1-2	TGTGCCAGCAGTCCGGGATCCAACTATGGCTACACCTTC	CASSPGSNYGYTF
few	-	TRBV7-9	TRBJ2-7	TGTGCCAGCAGCCAAATAGCGGAAGACTACGAGCAGTACTTC	CASSQIAEDYEQYF
few	-	TRBV9	TRBJ2-7	TGTGCCAGCAGCGTAGGAATCCAGGGGGAGGAAGTTACCTACGAGCAGTACTTC	CASSVGIQGEEVTYEQYF
-	-	TRBV19	TRBJ2-5	TGTGCCAGTAGTATTTTGGGGGCCTCGGGTCAAGAGACCCAGTACTTC	CASSILGASGQETQYF
-	TRBD1	TRBV18	TRBJ1-6	TGTGCCAGCTCACCATTGGACAGGGATTCACCCCTCCACTTT	CASSPLDRDSPLHF
-	-	TRBV2	TRBJ1-1	TGTGCCACCAAACAGGAGATGAACACTGAAGCTTTCTTT	CATKQEMNTEAFF
-	TRBD1	TRBV15	TRBJ1-2	TGTGCCACCAGCAGAGACCGAACAGGGGCCCATGGCTACACCTTC	CATSRDRTGAHGYTF
-	TRBD1	TRBV5-1	TRBJ2-6	TGCGCCAGCAGCTTGGATAATCCGGGACAGGGGTTCTCTGGGGCCAACGTCCTGACTTTC	CASSLDNPGQGFSGANVLTF
-	TRBD2	TRBV28	TRBJ2-3	TGTGCCAGCAGTTTATATAATTCGGGACTAGCGGGGTGGGGCACAGATACGCAGTATTTT	CASSLYNSGLAGWGTDTQYF
-	-	TRBV18	TRBJ2-7	TGTGCCAGCTCAACCGGGACTGGCTACGAGCAGTACTTC	CASSTGTGYEQYF
once	-	TRBV14	TRBJ2-2	TGTGCCAGCAGCCACAGTCCGCGGGAGCTGTTTTTT	CASSHSPRELFF
-	TRBD1	TRBV29-1	TRBJ2-2	TGCAGCGTTGATACAGGGGAAGGCGGGGAGCTGTTTTTT	CSVDTGEGGELFF
few	TRBD1	TRBV30	TRBJ1-1	TGTGCCTGGAGTCAGACAGGGGAGACGGCTTTCTTT	CAWSQTGETAFF
few	-	TRBV28	TRBJ1-3	TGTGCCAGCAGTGGCGGGGTCTGGGCTGGAAACACCATATATTTT	CASSGGVWAGNTIYF
-	-	TRBV6-5	TRBJ2-1	TGTGCCAGCAGTTACAGTAGCGGAGGGTATGAGCAGTTCTTC	CASSYSSGGYEQFF
-	-	TRBV19	TRBJ2-2	TGTGCCAGTAGTGGTGAGGGAGGCACCGGGGGGCTGTTTTTT	CASSGEGGTGGLFF
-	-	TRBV7-9	TRBJ1-6	TGTGCCAGCAGCCCCGTGCGGGCGGGGGATGGATCACCCCTCCACTTT	CASSPVRAGDGSPLHF
-	-	TRBV29-1	TRBJ2-5	TGCAGCGTTAGCGAGGGAGTTAGTCGCCGCGGAGAGACCCAGTACTTC	CSVSEGVSRRGETQYF
-	-	TRBV27	TRBJ1-1	TGTGCCAGCAGTTCCTACAGCTCCCCGAACACTGAAGCTTTCTTT	CASSSYSSPNTEAFF